This entry lists 6 T cell receptor beta chains sequenced from one sample in a study of technical replicates of blood from a handful of donors. Generated by immunoSEQ multiplex PCR, the TCRdb table keeps only in-frame clones and is missing some. The table shows more than 80,000 clones, with under 97% occurring only once. The specimen was T cells isolated from PBMCs. These receptors all stem from a human donor in good health.

The V gene is TRBV5-1, the J gene TRBJ2-7; 7 nucleotides match TRBD2. V shed 3 bases, J shed 2 bases, and the junction held 8 bases outside the gene matches. The CDR3 runs to 15 residues. CDR1 and CDR2 (germline): SGHRS, YFSETQ. CDR3 DNA: TGCGCCAGCAGCTCGACGACTAGCAGGGCCTACGAGCAGTACTTC. Translation gives CASSSTTSRAYEQYF.

The chain joins TRBV6-5 to TRBJ2-1, with 10 bases identical to TRBD2. The V gene end was trimmed by 0 bases and the J gene end by 2 bases; junction bases not matched to a gene: 1. Germline V gene sequence: CDR1 MNHEY, CDR2 SVGAGI. This CDR3 is 16 amino acids long. CDR3 loop: CASSYSSGGAYNEQFF. The CDR3 nucleotides are TGTGCCAGCAGTTACTCAAGCGGGGGGGCCTACAATGAGCAGTTCTTC.

The V call is TRBV9, the J call TRBJ2-5; possibly TRBD2 for D (5 bases). The CDR3 has 16 residues. Trimming shortened V by 0 bases and J by 0 bases, and 12 bases separated the two germline ends. The germline gives CDR1 SGDLS, CDR2 YYNGEE. CDR3 DNA: TGTGCCAGCAGCGTAGGAGACCTGGACTACCAAGAGACCCAGTACTTC. It codes for CASSVGDLDYQETQYF.

V usage is TRBV6-5 and J usage is TRBJ2-7; 8 nucleotides align to TRBD1. This CDR3 spans 14 amino acids. Germline assignment: CDR1 MNHEY and CDR2 SVGAGI. The J segment lost 0 bases and the V segment lost 6 bases, leaving 4 bases of the junction unmatched. CDR3: CASRQGQGSYEQYF. The CDR3 DNA reads TGTGCCAGCAGACAAGGACAGGGCTCCTACGAGCAGTACTTC.

The chain joins TRBV4-1 to TRBJ2-5, with 12 bases aligning to TRBD2. The CDR3 runs 16 residues. Germline lookup yields CDR1 MGHRA and CDR2 YSYEKL. J was trimmed by 1 base and V by 7 bases; bases with no gene match: 7. The CDR3 region is CASTTSGGSIQETQYF. CDR3 DNA sequence: TGCGCCAGCACAACTAGCGGGGGGTCCATCCAAGAGACCCAGTACTTC.

J is TRBJ1-5 and V is TRBV4-1; a possible D gene is TRBD1 (6 bases). The CDR3 sequence is 14 residues long. CDR1 and CDR2 from the germline V gene are MGHRA and YSYEKL. Trimming stripped 6 bases from V and 3 bases from J, with 12 bases between. CDR3 nucleotide sequence: TGCGCCAGCAGGGCCCAGGGGCCCAATCAGCCCCAGCATTTT. It specifies CASRAQGPNQPQHF.